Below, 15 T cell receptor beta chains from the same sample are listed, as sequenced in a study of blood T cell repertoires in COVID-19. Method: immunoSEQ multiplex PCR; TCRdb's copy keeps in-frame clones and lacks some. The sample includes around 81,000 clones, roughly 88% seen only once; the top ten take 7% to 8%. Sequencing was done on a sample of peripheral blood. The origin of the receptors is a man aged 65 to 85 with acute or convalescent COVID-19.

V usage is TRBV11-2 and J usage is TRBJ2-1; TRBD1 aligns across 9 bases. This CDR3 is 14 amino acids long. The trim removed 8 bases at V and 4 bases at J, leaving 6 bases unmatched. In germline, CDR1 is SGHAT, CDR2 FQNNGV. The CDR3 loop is CASGPGQGYNEQFF. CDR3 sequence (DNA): TGTGCCAGCGGGCCCGGACAGGGGTACAATGAGCAGTTCTTC.

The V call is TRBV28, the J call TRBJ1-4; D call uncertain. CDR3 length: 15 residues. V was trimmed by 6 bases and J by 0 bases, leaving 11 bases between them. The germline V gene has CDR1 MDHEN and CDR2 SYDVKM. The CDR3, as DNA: TGTGCCAGCAGGGCCGGGGTAGCAACTAATGAAAAACTGTTTTTT. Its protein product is CASRAGVATNEKLFF.

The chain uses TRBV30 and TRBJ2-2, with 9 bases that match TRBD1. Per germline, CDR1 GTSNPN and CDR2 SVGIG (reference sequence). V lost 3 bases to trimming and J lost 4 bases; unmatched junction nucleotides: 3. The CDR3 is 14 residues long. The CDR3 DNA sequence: TGTGCCTGGAGGTTACAGGGGGCCACCGGGGAGCTGTTTTTT. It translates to CAWRLQGATGELFF.

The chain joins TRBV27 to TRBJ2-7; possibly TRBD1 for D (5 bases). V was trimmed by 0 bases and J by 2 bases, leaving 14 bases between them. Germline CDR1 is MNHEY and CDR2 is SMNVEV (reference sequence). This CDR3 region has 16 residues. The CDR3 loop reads CASSLSRDWAAYEQYF. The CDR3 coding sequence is TGTGCCAGCAGTTTATCCAGGGATTGGGCCGCCTACGAGCAGTACTTC.

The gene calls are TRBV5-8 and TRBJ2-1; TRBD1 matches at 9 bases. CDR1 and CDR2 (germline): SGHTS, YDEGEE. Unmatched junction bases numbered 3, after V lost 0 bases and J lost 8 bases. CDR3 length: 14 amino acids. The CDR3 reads CASSLGTGVDEQFF. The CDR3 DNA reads TGTGCCAGCAGCTTGGGGACAGGGGTGGATGAGCAGTTCTTC.

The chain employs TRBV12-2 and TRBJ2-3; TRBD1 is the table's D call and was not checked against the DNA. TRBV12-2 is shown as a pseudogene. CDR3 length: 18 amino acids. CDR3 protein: CASRASHRDRGPGDTQYF. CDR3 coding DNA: TGTGCAAGTCGCGCGAGCCACCGGGACAGGGGGCCTGGAGATACGCAGTATTTT.

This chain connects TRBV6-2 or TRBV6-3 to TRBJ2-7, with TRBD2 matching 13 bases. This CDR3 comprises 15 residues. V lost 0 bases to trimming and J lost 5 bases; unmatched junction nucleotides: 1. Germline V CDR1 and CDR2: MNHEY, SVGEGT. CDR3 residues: CASSYSGLAGHEQYF. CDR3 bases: TGTGCCAGCAGTTACTCGGGACTAGCGGGACACGAGCAGTACTTC.

CDR3 coding DNA: TGTGCCAGCAGTCGAGGTACTAGCGGGAGCTATGAGCAGTTCTTC. This encodes CASSRGTSGSYEQFF. This rearrangement joins TRBV6-2 or TRBV6-3 to TRBJ2-1, with TRBD2 matching 11 bases. The germline gives CDR1 MNHEY, CDR2 SVGEGT. V trimming: 5 bases; J trimming: 8 bases; junction bases outside the gene matches: 8. The CDR3 has 15 residues.

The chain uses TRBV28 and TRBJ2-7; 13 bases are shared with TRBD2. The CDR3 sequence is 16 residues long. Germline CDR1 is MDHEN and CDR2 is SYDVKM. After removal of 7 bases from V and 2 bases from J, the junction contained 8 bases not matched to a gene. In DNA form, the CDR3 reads TGTGCCAGCACCCAACTGACTAGCGGGGGGACCTACGAGCAGTACTTC. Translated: CASTQLTSGGTYEQYF.

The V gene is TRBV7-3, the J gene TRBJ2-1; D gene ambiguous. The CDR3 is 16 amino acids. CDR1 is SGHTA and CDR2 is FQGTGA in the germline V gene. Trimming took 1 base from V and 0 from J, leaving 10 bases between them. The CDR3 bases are TGTGCCAGCAGCTTAATTGGCACGGGCTCCTACAATGAGCAGTTCTTC. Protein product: CASSLIGTGSYNEQFF.

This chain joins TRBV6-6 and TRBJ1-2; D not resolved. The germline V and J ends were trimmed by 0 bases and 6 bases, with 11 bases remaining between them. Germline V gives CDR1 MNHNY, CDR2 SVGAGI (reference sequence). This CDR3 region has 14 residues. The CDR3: CASSYSAGSNGYTF. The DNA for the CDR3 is TGTGCCAGCAGTTACTCGGCCGGGTCAAATGGCTACACCTTC.

The CDR3 sequence: CASSEAGANTGELFF. The DNA for the CDR3 is TGTGCCAGCAGTGAAGCGGGGGCCAACACCGGGGAGCTGTTTTTT. This sequence joins TRBV2 and TRBJ2-2, with D possibly matching TRBD1 (6 bases). Germline values: CDR1 SNHLY, CDR2 FYNNEI. CDR3 length: 15 residues. Trimming shortened V by 0 bases and J by 2 bases, and 7 bases separated the two germline ends.

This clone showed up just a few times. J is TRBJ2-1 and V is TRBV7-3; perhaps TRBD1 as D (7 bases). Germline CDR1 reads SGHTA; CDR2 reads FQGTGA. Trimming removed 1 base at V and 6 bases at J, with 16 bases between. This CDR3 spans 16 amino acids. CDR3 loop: CASSLIGRGEGNEQFF. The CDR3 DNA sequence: TGTGCCAGCAGCTTAATCGGCAGGGGGGAAGGCAATGAGCAGTTCTTC.

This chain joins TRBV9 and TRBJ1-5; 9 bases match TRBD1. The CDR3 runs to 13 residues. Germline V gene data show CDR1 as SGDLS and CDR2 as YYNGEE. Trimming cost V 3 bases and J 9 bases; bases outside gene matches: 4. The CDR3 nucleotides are TGTGCCAGCAGCGCCGGACAGGGGTTGCCCCAGCATTTT. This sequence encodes CASSAGQGLPQHF.

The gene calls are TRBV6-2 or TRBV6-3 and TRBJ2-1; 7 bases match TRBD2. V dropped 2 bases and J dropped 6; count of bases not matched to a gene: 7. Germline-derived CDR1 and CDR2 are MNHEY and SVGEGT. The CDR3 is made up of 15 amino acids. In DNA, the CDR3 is TGTGCCAGCAGTTACCTAGGGACTATCTCCAATGAGCAGTTCTTC. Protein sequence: CASSYLGTISNEQFF.